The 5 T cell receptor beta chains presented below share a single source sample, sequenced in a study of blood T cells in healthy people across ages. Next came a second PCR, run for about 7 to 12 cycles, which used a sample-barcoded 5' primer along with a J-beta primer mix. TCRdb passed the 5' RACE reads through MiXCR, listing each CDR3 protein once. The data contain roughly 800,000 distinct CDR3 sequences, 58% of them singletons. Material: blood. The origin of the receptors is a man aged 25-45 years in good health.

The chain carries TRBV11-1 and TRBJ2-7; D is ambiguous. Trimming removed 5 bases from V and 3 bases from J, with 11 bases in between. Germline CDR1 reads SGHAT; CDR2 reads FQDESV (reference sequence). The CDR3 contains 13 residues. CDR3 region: CASSTLESYEQYF. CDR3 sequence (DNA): TGTGCCAGCAGCACCTTGGAGAGCTACGAGCAGTACTTC.

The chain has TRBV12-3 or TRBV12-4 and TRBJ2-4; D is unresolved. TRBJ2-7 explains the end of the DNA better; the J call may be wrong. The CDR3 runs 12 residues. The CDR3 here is CASRGLAYEQYF. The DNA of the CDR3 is TGTGCCAGCAGGGGTCTGGCCTACGAGCAGTACTTC.

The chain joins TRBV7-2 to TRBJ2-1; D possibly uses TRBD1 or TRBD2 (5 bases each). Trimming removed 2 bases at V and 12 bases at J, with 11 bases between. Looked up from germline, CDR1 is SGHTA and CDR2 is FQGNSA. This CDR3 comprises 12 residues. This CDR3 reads CASSLRGPGQFF. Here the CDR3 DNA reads TGTGCCAGCAGCTTACGGGGCCCTGGGCAGTTCTTC.

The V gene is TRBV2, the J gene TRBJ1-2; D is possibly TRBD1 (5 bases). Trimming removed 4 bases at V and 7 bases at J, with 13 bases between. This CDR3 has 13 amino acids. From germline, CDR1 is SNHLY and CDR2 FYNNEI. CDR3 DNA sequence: TGTGCCAGCAGTGCGGGGCAGATAGGTGGCTACACCTTC. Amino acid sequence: CASSAGQIGGYTF.

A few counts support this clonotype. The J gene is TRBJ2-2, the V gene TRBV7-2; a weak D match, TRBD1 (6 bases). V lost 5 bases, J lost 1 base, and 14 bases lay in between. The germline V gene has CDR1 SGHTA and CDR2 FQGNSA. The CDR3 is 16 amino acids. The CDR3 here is CASSRTGIQNTGELFF. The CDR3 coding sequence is TGTGCCAGCAGCCGAACAGGGATACAGAACACCGGGGAGCTGTTTTTT. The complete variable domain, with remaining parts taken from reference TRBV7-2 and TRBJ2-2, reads GAGVSQSPSNKVTEKGKDVELRCDPISGHTALYWYRQSLGQGLEFLIYFQGNSAPDKSGLPSDRFSAERTGGSVSTLTIQRTQQEDSAVYLCASSRTGIQNTGELFFGEGSRLTVL.